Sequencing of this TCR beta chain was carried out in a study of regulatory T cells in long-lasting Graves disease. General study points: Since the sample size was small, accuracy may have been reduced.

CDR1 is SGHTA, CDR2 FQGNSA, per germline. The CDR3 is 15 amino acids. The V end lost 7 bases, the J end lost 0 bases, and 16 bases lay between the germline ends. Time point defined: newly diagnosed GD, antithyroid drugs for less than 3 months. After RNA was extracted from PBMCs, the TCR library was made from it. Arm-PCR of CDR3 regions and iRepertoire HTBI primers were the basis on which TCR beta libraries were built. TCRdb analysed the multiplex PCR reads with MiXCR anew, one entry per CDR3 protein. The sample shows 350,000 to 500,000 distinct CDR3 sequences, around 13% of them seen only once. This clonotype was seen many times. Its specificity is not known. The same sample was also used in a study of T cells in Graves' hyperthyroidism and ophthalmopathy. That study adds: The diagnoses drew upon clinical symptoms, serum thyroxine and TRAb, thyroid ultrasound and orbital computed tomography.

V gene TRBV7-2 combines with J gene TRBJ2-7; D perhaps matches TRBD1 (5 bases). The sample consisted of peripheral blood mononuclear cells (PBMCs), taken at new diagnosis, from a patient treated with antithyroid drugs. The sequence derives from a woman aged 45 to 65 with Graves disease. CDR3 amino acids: CASTKNDRNSYEQYF. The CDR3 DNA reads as TGTGCCAGCACCAAGAACGACAGAAACTCCTACGAGCAGTACTTC.